Detailed here is one TCR beta chain. Its antigen is still unknown. In the PCR, 60 Vbeta and 13 Jbeta primers were used. Produced via immunoSEQ multiplex PCR; TCRdb's table is partial and in-frame only. Of about 120,000 clones detected, 60% to 85% appear once; the ten largest clones hold roughly 3%. This record belongs to a study of cytomegalovirus exposure and HLA in healthy donors. Study outcomes and limitations: According to an earlier analysis, most TCR beta V segments yielded productive rearrangements about 90% or about 30% of the time. The authors enumerated over 150 TCR beta chains as linked to cytomegalovirus.

Sample: PBMCs. The source of this sequence is a woman in her thirties or forties in good health and CMV-seropositive.

In DNA form, the CDR3 reads TGTGCCACCAGCAGAGATCGGGTGATCTCTGGGGCCAACGTCCTGACTTTC. As protein: CATSRDRVISGANVLTF. This sequence joins TRBV15 and TRBJ2-6; D is unclear. In germline, CDR1 is LNHNV, CDR2 YYDKDF (reference sequence). The CDR3 is 17 amino acids. V dropped 0 bases and J dropped 0 bases, with 9 bases sitting between them.